These 32 T cell receptor beta chains share one sample of origin, sequenced in a study of blood T cell repertoires in COVID-19. Here immunoSEQ multiplex PCR was the method, and the copy in TCRdb shows in-frame clones only, minus some. The top ten hold 0.37% of the sample, which has tens of thousands of clones, 85% to 95% seen once. Sample: peripheral blood. These receptors were taken from a man aged 45-65 years with COVID-19, enrolled during active disease.

J is TRBJ2-3 and V is TRBV9; D unresolved. The CDR3 covers 15 residues. Trimming shortened V by 3 bases and J by 0 bases, and 11 bases separated the two germline ends. Germline CDR1 reads SGDLS; CDR2 reads YYNGEE. The CDR3 DNA is TGTGCCAGCAGCGCGTCGACACCCAGCACAGATACGCAGTATTTT. This sequence encodes CASSASTPSTDTQYF.

The chain has TRBV7-8 and TRBJ1-3; maybe TRBD1 (5 bases). Trimming removed 5 bases from V and 0 bases from J, with 14 bases in between. From germline, CDR1 is SGHVS and CDR2 FQNEAQ. The CDR3 is 16 amino acids. The CDR3 DNA reads as TGTGCCAGCAGCCGAGGGGCCCCTTACTCTGGAAACACCATATATTTT. Translation gives CASSRGAPYSGNTIYF.

There are a few counts of this clone. This chain connects TRBV2 to TRBJ1-3, with D maybe TRBD1 (6 bases). Trimming shortened V by 7 bases and J by 0 bases, and 16 bases separated the two germline ends. This CDR3 has 16 residues. From germline, CDR1 is SNHLY and CDR2 FYNNEI. CDR3 in amino acids: CASMMRTALSGNTIYF. The CDR3 DNA sequence: TGTGCCAGCATGATGAGGACAGCCCTCTCTGGAAACACCATATATTTT. Variable domain in full (rest from reference TRBV2 and TRBJ1-3): EPEVTQTPSHQVTQMGQEVILRCVPISNHLYFYWYRQILGQKVEFLVSFYNNEISEKSEIFDDQFSVERPDGSNFTLKIRSTKLEDSAMYFCASMMRTALSGNTIYFGEGSWLTVV.

The chain employs TRBV28 and TRBJ2-4; 8 bases line up with TRBD1. The CDR3 totals 15 residues. Looked up from germline, CDR1 is MDHEN and CDR2 is SYDVKM. With V trimmed by 1 base and J by 6 bases, 5 bases remained unmatched. CDR3 amino acids: CASSLFQGAGNIQYF. The CDR3 DNA is TGTGCCAGCAGTTTATTTCAGGGGGCGGGAAACATTCAGTACTTC.

This rearrangement joins TRBV4-1 to TRBJ2-1, with TRBD2 matching over 10 bases. The germline V gene has CDR1 MGHRA and CDR2 YSYEKL. This CDR3 is built from 14 residues. V lost 6 bases, J lost 6 bases, and 5 bases stayed unmatched. In DNA, the CDR3 is TGCGCCAGCAGATCACTAGCGGGGCCCAATGAGCAGTTCTTC. As protein: CASRSLAGPNEQFF.

The chain joins TRBV2 to TRBJ2-1; 9 positions match TRBD2. Germline CDR1 reads SNHLY; CDR2 reads FYNNEI. The CDR3 is 14 residues long. J was trimmed by 5 bases and V by 5 bases; bases with no gene match: 4. This chain's CDR3 is CASSPIAGDNEQFF. As DNA, the CDR3 is TGTGCCAGCAGTCCTATAGCGGGGGACAATGAGCAGTTCTTC.

The rearrangement links TRBV4-1 to TRBJ2-7; D is perhaps TRBD2 (5 bases). The CDR3 has 16 residues. CDR1 and CDR2 (germline): MGHRA, YSYEKL. Trimming stripped 0 bases from V and 1 base from J, with 13 bases between. In DNA, the CDR3 is TGCGCCAGCAGCCAAGATGTAGCGCAGAAATCCTACGAGCAGTACTTC. This encodes CASSQDVAQKSYEQYF.

The chain joins TRBV28 to TRBJ2-7, with a tentative D call TRBD2 (6 bases). Germline values: CDR1 MDHEN, CDR2 SYDVKM. CDR3 size: 14 residues. Trimming took 1 base from V and 3 from J, leaving 10 bases between them. In nucleotides, the CDR3 is TGTGCCAGCAGTTTATTAAGGAGGGACTACGAGCAGTACTTC. Encoded protein: CASSLLRRDYEQYF.

The chain recombines TRBV12-3 or TRBV12-4 with TRBJ2-2; D not certain. V lost 6 bases to trimming and J lost 1 base, with 6 bases between them. The CDR3 sequence is 13 residues long. CDR3 residues: CASRTWNTGELFF. In DNA, the CDR3 is TGTGCCAGCAGGACTTGGAACACCGGGGAGCTGTTTTTT.

The chain carries TRBV7-6 and TRBJ2-1; 13 bases agree with TRBD2. The germline gives CDR1 SGHVS, CDR2 FNYEAQ. V gave up 4 bases and J gave up 7 bases; unmatched junction bases: 7. The CDR3 extends over 16 amino acids. The CDR3 DNA reads TGTGCCAGCAGCTCCGGACTAGCGGGAGTAGGTAATGAGCAGTTCTTC. Translation: CASSSGLAGVGNEQFF.

CDR3 DNA: TGTGCCAGCAGCGTAGTAACTAACGGGGAGCTGTTTTTT. Translation gives CASSVVTNGELFF. The chain couples TRBV9 to TRBJ2-2; D is undetermined. The CDR3 covers 13 residues. V dropped 0 bases and J dropped 7 bases, with 7 bases sitting between them. Germline-derived CDR1 and CDR2 are SGDLS and YYNGEE.

This chain connects TRBV12-3 or TRBV12-4 to TRBJ2-7; 9 bases agree with TRBD1. V trimming: 6 bases; J trimming: 4 bases; junction bases outside the gene matches: 4. The CDR3 length is 13 residues. CDR3 protein: CASRVQGAYEQYF. The CDR3 DNA follows: TGTGCCAGCAGGGTACAGGGGGCGTACGAGCAGTACTTC.

The rearrangement uses TRBV7-2 and TRBJ2-3; D remains unclear. The CDR3 runs 14 residues. Germline values: CDR1 SGHTA, CDR2 FQGNSA. Trimming took off 1 base at V and 5 bases at J, with 10 bases between the two ends. CDR3 loop: CASSLVRFGDTQYF. CDR3 DNA: TGTGCCAGCAGCTTAGTTCGGTTCGGAGATACGCAGTATTTT.

V usage is TRBV4-2 and J usage is TRBJ2-1, with D perhaps TRBD2 (6 bases). Trimming cost V 4 bases and J 5 bases, with 18 bases left between them. This CDR3 is built from 16 residues. Germline V gene lookup returns CDR1 LGHNA and CDR2 YNFKEQ. Here the CDR3 reads CASSPAGINDDNEQFF. CDR3 bases: TGTGCCAGCAGCCCTGCGGGAATTAACGACGACAATGAGCAGTTCTTC.

This rearrangement joins TRBV10-1 to TRBJ2-7; 10 nucleotides align to TRBD1. The CDR3 totals 17 residues. Losses at the gene ends were 3 bases for V and 2 bases for J; bases not matched to a gene: 10. CDR1 and CDR2 from the germline V gene are WNHNN and SYGVQD (reference sequence). DNA of the CDR3: TGCGCCAGCAGTGACCCGCCGCCGGGACAGGGGCCCTACGAGCAGTACTTC. Translated, it gives CASSDPPPGQGPYEQYF.

The V call is TRBV6-8, the J call TRBJ1-5, with D possibly being TRBD1 (5 bases). Germline V CDR1 and CDR2: MNHGY, SAAAGT. The V gene lost 6 bases and the J gene lost 6 bases, with 12 bases spanning the gap. The CDR3 length is 13 residues. For the CDR3, the DNA is TGTGCCAGCAGACACCAGGGCGGTCAGCCCCAGCATTTT. Protein: CASRHQGGQPQHF.

The chain has TRBV4-1 and TRBJ1-2; maybe TRBD1 (5 bases). The CDR3 is 16 residues long. Trimming left V 2 bases short and J 5 bases short, with 18 bases between. Germline CDR1 and CDR2: MGHRA and YSYEKL. CDR3 coding DNA: TGCGCCAGCAGCCAACCTGATGGGGCAGCAAATTATGGCTACACCTTC. It specifies CASSQPDGAANYGYTF.

This chain uses TRBV24-1 with TRBJ1-2; D unclear. CDR1 and CDR2 (germline): KGHDR, SFDVKD. V was trimmed by 0 bases and J by 4 bases, leaving 23 bases between them. This CDR3 spans 19 amino acids. The CDR3 region is CATSDLEKFREPPAYGYTF. In DNA form, the CDR3 reads TGTGCCACCAGTGATTTGGAGAAGTTCCGGGAACCACCAGCCTATGGCTACACCTTC.

The chain recombines TRBV4-3 with TRBJ2-6, with TRBD1 as a possible D gene (8 bases). V lost 4 bases and J 2 bases, leaving 21 bases between the germline ends. In germline, CDR1 is LGHNA, CDR2 YSLEER. The length of the CDR3 is 19 residues. The CDR3 DNA follows: TGCGCCAGCAGCCCTTTCCTTTGGACAGGGACTACTGGGGCCAACGTCCTGACTTTC. Translation gives CASSPFLWTGTTGANVLTF.

The gene calls are TRBV2 and TRBJ1-5, with a weak D call TRBD1 (6 bases). Germline V lookup: CDR1 SNHLY, CDR2 FYNNEI. This CDR3 has 14 amino acids. V lost 5 bases and J lost 7, with 15 bases in between. CDR3 nucleotide sequence: TGTGCCAGCAGTCAAACAGGGCTGCGGCAGCCCCAGCATTTT. Its protein is CASSQTGLRQPQHF.

The chain is built from TRBV18 and TRBJ2-4, with TRBD2 identical over 13 bases. The CDR3 is 18 residues long. Germline V gene lookup returns CDR1 KGHSH and CDR2 LQKENI. V dropped 3 bases and J dropped 5; count of bases not matched to a gene: 10. In nucleotides, the CDR3 is TGTGCCAGCTCACCCACTAGCGGGAGGGAGGTGCGCGAAAACATTCAGTACTTC. Residues: CASSPTSGREVRENIQYF.

V and J are TRBV3-1 (or the pseudogene TRBV3-2) and TRBJ2-1, with D tentatively TRBD1 (5 bases). The CDR3 extends over 16 amino acids. Per the germline V gene, CDR1 is LGHDT and CDR2 is YNNKEL (reference sequence). Trimming took off 1 base at V and 7 bases at J, with 17 bases between the two ends. The CDR3 sequence is CASSQAQETAGNEQFF. CDR3 DNA sequence: TGTGCCAGCAGCCAAGCCCAGGAGACAGCCGGGAATGAGCAGTTCTTC.

The chain is built from TRBV24-1 and TRBJ2-5; the D is unclear. The CDR3 is 11 residues long. In germline, CDR1 is KGHDR, CDR2 SFDVKD. V was clipped by 8 bases and J by 8 bases, with 11 bases between them. The CDR3 sequence is CATILAFTQYF. The CDR3 bases are TGTGCCACCATACTCGCGTTTACCCAGTACTTC.

This chain uses TRBV3-1 (or the pseudogene TRBV3-2) with TRBJ1-2; D ambiguous. The CDR3 has 14 amino acids. V gave up 4 bases and J gave up 0 bases, with 9 bases separating them. The germline CDR1 and CDR2 sequences are LGHDT and YNNKEL (reference sequence). The CDR3 DNA reads TGTGCCAGCAGCCCCCGGGGTTCTAACTATGGCTACACCTTC. As protein: CASSPRGSNYGYTF.

The chain combines TRBV5-1 with TRBJ1-1, with D tentatively TRBD1 (5 bases). V lost 3 bases and J lost 7, with 10 bases in between. CDR3 size: 12 residues. Germline V gives CDR1 SGHRS, CDR2 YFSETQ. The CDR3 spells CASSSGGSEAFF. The DNA of the CDR3 is TGCGCCAGCAGCTCTGGGGGGAGTGAAGCTTTCTTT.

The rearrangement joins TRBV6-6 to TRBJ2-7, with TRBD1 matching over 8 bases. From germline, CDR1 is MNHNY and CDR2 SVGAGI (reference sequence). Trimming at V came to 2 bases and at J to 2 bases, leaving 5 bases not matched to a gene. The CDR3 is 15 residues long. The CDR3 loop is CASSYDQGATYEQYF. The CDR3 bases are TGTGCCAGCAGTTACGATCAGGGGGCTACCTACGAGCAGTACTTC.

The chain joins TRBV27 to TRBJ1-4; tentative D call: TRBD1 (6 bases). V gave up 5 bases and J gave up 7 bases, with 14 bases separating them. The germline CDR1 and CDR2 sequences are MNHEY and SMNVEV (reference sequence). The CDR3 consists of 14 residues. In DNA form, the CDR3 reads TGTGCCAGCAGTCCCGGGACAAGGACTGAAAAACTGTTTTTT. It yields the protein CASSPGTRTEKLFF.

The chain joins TRBV7-9 to TRBJ2-1, with 13 nucleotides matching TRBD2. Germline V gene sequence: CDR1 SEHNR, CDR2 FQNEAQ (reference sequence). The V gene end was trimmed by 11 bases and the J gene end by 7 bases; junction bases not matched to a gene: 8. This CDR3 comprises 14 residues. The CDR3 loop is CAGGLAGARNEQFF. The CDR3 bases are TGTGCCGGCGGACTAGCGGGAGCCCGGAATGAGCAGTTCTTC.

This clone showed up just a few times. The rearrangement joins TRBV5-1 to TRBJ1-1, with a weak D call TRBD1 (6 bases). The V gene's germline CDR1 is SGHRS and CDR2 YFSETQ. The CDR3 is made up of 16 amino acids. Trimming shortened V by 0 bases and J by 0 bases, and 12 bases separated the two germline ends. The CDR3 loop reads CASSLARGAMNTEAFF. The CDR3 nucleotides are TGCGCCAGCAGCTTGGCTCGGGGGGCGATGAACACTGAAGCTTTCTTT.

The V call is TRBV30, the J call TRBJ1-6; maybe TRBD1 (5 bases). The CDR3 contains 15 residues. Germline V gene lookup returns CDR1 GTSNPN and CDR2 SVGIG (reference sequence). V lost 0 bases to trimming and J lost 8 bases, with 14 bases between them. The CDR3 protein is CAWSVGEASDSPLHF. CDR3 nucleotides: TGTGCCTGGAGTGTGGGGGAGGCGTCGGATTCACCCCTCCACTTT.

The chain is built from TRBV6-6 and TRBJ2-6; 8 bases fit TRBD1. The CDR3 length is 17 residues. Trimming removed 5 bases from V and 3 bases from J; junction bases left unmatched: 9. The germline gives CDR1 MNHNY, CDR2 SVGAGI (reference sequence). The CDR3 protein is CASSPRQGLGGANVLTF. The CDR3 DNA is TGTGCCAGCAGTCCCCGACAGGGGTTAGGTGGGGCCAACGTCCTGACTTTC.

V is TRBV10-3 and J is TRBJ1-3; TRBD1 agrees at 9 bases. In germline, CDR1 is ENHRY, CDR2 SYGVKD. J gave up 3 bases and V 2 bases, and 11 bases lay outside the gene matches. This CDR3 is built from 18 residues. The CDR3 region is CAISERGQGGLSGNTIYF. The CDR3 DNA sequence: TGTGCCATCAGTGAGAGGGGACAGGGAGGTTTAAGTGGAAACACCATATATTTT.